This T cell receptor beta chain was recorded in a study of siplizumab effects on memory and regulatory T cells. The data were produced by immunoSEQ multiplex PCR, yet TCRdb's version contains in-frame clones alone and is incomplete. The sample holds 100,000 or so clones, 85% to 95% seen once. Sequenced input: non-Treg CD4+ T cells sorted from blood. The sequence was collected from a human donor in good health.

This CDR3 reads CASSQGLRTDTQYF. The CDR3 DNA is TGTGCCAGCAGCCAAGGACTACGCACAGATACGCAGTATTTT. The V gene is TRBV7-9, the J gene TRBJ2-3; D is perhaps TRBD2 (6 bases). The V gene lost 5 bases and the J gene lost 1 base, with 10 bases spanning the gap. Germline lookup yields CDR1 SEHNR and CDR2 FQNEAQ (reference sequence). CDR3 length: 14 residues.